Below, 31 T cell receptor beta chains from the same sample are listed, as sequenced in a study of cytomegalovirus exposure and HLA in healthy donors. Libraries were prepared by immunoSEQ multiplex PCR; TCRdb keeps only in-frame clonotypes and omits some of them. The table has 110,000 or so clones, roughly 82% seen once. Material: PBMCs. The receptors come from a man aged 18 to 30 in good health and CMV-seronegative.

V gene TRBV4-1 combines with J gene TRBJ2-7, with D possibly TRBD1 on 6 matching bases. CDR3 length: 15 residues. CDR1 and CDR2 (germline): MGHRA, YSYEKL. The germline V and J ends were trimmed by 1 base and 0 bases, with 10 bases remaining between them. The CDR3 nucleotides read TGCGCCAGCAGCCAAGTCGGGACACCCTCCTACGAGCAGTACTTC. Encoded protein: CASSQVGTPSYEQYF.

The V and J genes are TRBV27 and TRBJ2-7, with 11 positions matching TRBD1. V trimming: 4 bases; J trimming: 5 bases; junction bases outside the gene matches: 7. Germline V gene lookup returns CDR1 MNHEY and CDR2 SMNVEV (reference sequence). CDR3 size: 15 residues. CDR3 nucleotides: TGTGCCAGCAGTTCCGGGACAGGGGGTGTCAACGAGCAGTACTTC. This codes for CASSSGTGGVNEQYF.

This rearrangement joins TRBV27 to TRBJ2-1; D is perhaps TRBD1 (9 bases). V lost 3 bases, J lost 9 bases, and 27 bases lay in between. The length of the CDR3 is 18 residues. Per germline, CDR1 MNHEY and CDR2 SMNVEV (reference sequence). Here the CDR3 DNA reads TGTGCCAGCAGTTTTAGAGACAGGGGGACTAGAGCGGTCCCTGAGCAGTTCTTC. This gives the protein CASSFRDRGTRAVPEQFF.

This chain links TRBV27 with TRBJ1-5, with D hard to call. CDR3 size: 14 residues. The germline CDR1 and CDR2 sequences are MNHEY and SMNVEV (reference sequence). The V end lost 4 bases, the J end lost 0 bases, and 7 bases lay between the germline ends. The CDR3 region is CASSSYYSNQPQHF. CDR3 coding DNA: TGTGCCAGCAGTTCTTATTATAGCAATCAGCCCCAGCATTTT.

This chain connects TRBV5-1 to TRBJ1-2; 9 nucleotides line up with TRBD1. Germline V gene lookup returns CDR1 SGHRS and CDR2 YFSETQ. V lost 1 base, J lost 5 bases, and 9 bases stayed unmatched. CDR3 length equals 16 residues. The CDR3 protein is CASSLSVGTGNYGYTF. CDR3 coding DNA: TGCGCCAGCAGCTTGTCGGTGGGGACAGGGAATTATGGCTACACCTTC.

The chain couples TRBV28 to TRBJ1-2; 9 bases line up with TRBD1. Trimming took 6 bases from V and 5 from J; bases not matched to a gene: 1. This CDR3 has 12 residues. Germline values: CDR1 MDHEN, CDR2 SYDVKM. CDR3 sequence reads: CASRDRGYGYTF. CDR3 in DNA: TGTGCCAGCAGGGACAGGGGATATGGCTACACCTTC.

This clone was seen more than once but under ten times. The chain has TRBV6-5 and TRBJ1-2, with D unclear. The CDR3 is 12 residues long. Germline lookup yields CDR1 MNHEY and CDR2 SVGAGI. The germline V and J ends were trimmed by 2 bases and 8 bases, with 9 bases remaining between them. CDR3 sequence: CASSYRAGGYTF. The CDR3 DNA is TGTGCCAGCAGTTACCGTGCGGGAGGCTACACCTTC.

This clone was observed a few times. The CDR3 DNA is TGTGCCAGTAGTGGGACAGACTATGGCTACACCTTC. This translates into CASSGTDYGYTF. The chain employs TRBV19 and TRBJ1-2, with 7 bases lining up with TRBD1. This CDR3 region has 12 residues. The junction had 0 bases not matched to a gene; V was cut back by 5 bases and J by 3 bases. Per the germline V gene, CDR1 is LNHDA and CDR2 is SQIVND (reference sequence).

J is TRBJ2-7 and V is TRBV5-4; TRBD2 agrees at 7 bases. J was trimmed by 2 bases and V by 4 bases; bases with no gene match: 3. The germline V gene encodes CDR1 SGHNT and CDR2 YYREEE (reference sequence). The CDR3 is 13 amino acids. This CDR3 is CASSGRGAYEQYF. CDR3 nucleotide sequence: TGTGCCAGCAGCGGTCGGGGGGCCTACGAGCAGTACTTC.

This rearrangement joins TRBV19 to TRBJ2-2, with 7 positions matching TRBD1. This CDR3 contains 15 residues. J was trimmed by 3 bases and V by 6 bases; bases with no gene match: 7. CDR1 is LNHDA and CDR2 is SQIVND in the germline V gene (reference sequence). The CDR3: CASRPKQGYTGELFF. In DNA form, the CDR3 reads TGTGCCAGTAGGCCTAAACAGGGGTACACCGGGGAGCTGTTTTTT.

V is TRBV10-3 and J is TRBJ1-5; 10 nucleotides align to TRBD1. The V and J ends lost 4 bases and 0 bases, in that order; junction bases with no gene match: 6. The CDR3 is 17 amino acids. Germline assignment: CDR1 ENHRY and CDR2 SYGVKD. Here the CDR3 reads CAISAGTGVNSNQPQHF. Written as DNA, the CDR3 is TGTGCCATCAGTGCGGGGACAGGGGTTAATAGCAATCAGCCCCAGCATTTT.

The gene calls are TRBV4-1 and TRBJ1-1; D is perhaps TRBD1 (5 bases). Germline V gene data show CDR1 as MGHRA and CDR2 as YSYEKL. V was cut by 0 bases and J by 4 bases, with 12 bases left in between. This CDR3 is 15 amino acids long. The DNA of the CDR3 is TGCGCCAGCAGCCAAGATGGCAGGGATAGCACTGAAGCTTTCTTT. Protein sequence: CASSQDGRDSTEAFF.

As DNA, the CDR3 is TGTGCAAGTCGGAAGCCGGATGCGGTCTGGGAGCAGTTCTTC. Its translation is CASRKPDAVWEQFF. This chain connects TRBV12-2 to TRBJ2-1; no DNA check was done on the table's D call, TRBD2. TRBV12-2 is a recognized pseudogene. The length of the CDR3 is 14 residues.

The chain couples TRBV6-6 to TRBJ2-7; 8 bases are a match to TRBD1. V lost 6 bases to trimming and J lost 4 bases; unmatched junction nucleotides: 2. The CDR3 extends over 12 amino acids. The V gene's germline CDR1 is MNHNY and CDR2 SVGAGI (reference sequence). Written as DNA, the CDR3 is TGTGCCAGCAGGAGACAGGGGTACGAGCAGTACTTC. This translates into CASRRQGYEQYF.

The CDR3 bases are TGTGCCAGCTCGTACGACAGGGACTATGGCTACACCTTC. The encoded protein is CASSYDRDYGYTF. This rearrangement joins TRBV18 to TRBJ1-2, with 7 bases lining up with TRBD1. Germline V gene lookup returns CDR1 KGHSH and CDR2 LQKENI. The CDR3 is 13 residues long. With 6 bases clipped from V and 3 bases from J, the junction kept 4 bases outside the gene matches. Together with reference TRBV18 and TRBJ1-2, the CDR3 gives the full variable domain: NAGVMQNPRHLVRRRGQEARLRCSPMKGHSHVYWYRQLPEEGLKFMVYLQKENIIDESGMPKERFSAEFPKEGPSILRIQQVVRGDSAAYFCASSYDRDYGYTFGSGTRLTVV.

V is TRBV16 and J is TRBJ2-2, with 10 bases that match TRBD1. V was pared by 3 bases and J by 4 bases, with 11 bases of the junction left unmatched. The CDR3 runs to 18 residues. Germline assignment: CDR1 KGHSY and CDR2 FQNENV. CDR3 in amino acids: CASSQAMGQGRFTGELFF. The CDR3 nucleotides are TGTGCCAGCAGCCAGGCCATGGGACAGGGGCGTTTCACCGGGGAGCTGTTTTTT.

The chain employs TRBV5-1 and TRBJ1-6; D remains ambiguous. V was pared by 4 bases and J by 4 bases, with 15 bases between. CDR1 and CDR2 (germline): SGHRS, YFSETQ. This CDR3 is built from 16 residues. Written as DNA, the CDR3 is TGCGCCAGCAGCCCGGCGGTGAGGGAATATAATTCACCCCTCCACTTT. Residues: CASSPAVREYNSPLHF.

This chain links TRBV5-4 with TRBJ2-7; a weak D match, TRBD1 (7 bases). This CDR3 is 18 amino acids long. V lost 0 bases to trimming and J lost 0 bases, with 19 bases between them. Germline CDR1 and CDR2: SGHNT and YYREEE (reference sequence). The CDR3 coding sequence is TGTGCCAGCAGCTTGGCAGGGGGACTCCGATTACACTCCTACGAGCAGTACTTC. Protein: CASSLAGGLRLHSYEQYF.

This clone was seen once. The chain couples TRBV19 to TRBJ1-2; D may be TRBD1 (6 bases). CDR3 length: 11 amino acids. Between the trimmed V and J ends, which lost 7 bases and 4 bases, there was a span of 7 bases. The germline CDR1 and CDR2 sequences are LNHDA and SQIVND (reference sequence). The CDR3 protein is CASTRGYGYTF. The CDR3 DNA reads TGTGCCAGTACCAGGGGCTATGGCTACACCTTC. Using reference TRBV19 and TRBJ1-2 for the parts outside the CDR3, the full variable domain is DGGITQSPKYLFRKEGQNVTLSCEQNLNHDAMYWYRQDPGQGLRLIYYSQIVNDFQKGDIAEGYSVSREKKESFPLTVTSAQKNPTAFYLCASTRGYGYTFGSGTRLTVV.

The chain couples TRBV6-5 to TRBJ2-7; D not resolved. This CDR3 region has 13 residues. Germline loops: CDR1 MNHEY, CDR2 SVGAGI. Trimming left V 2 bases short and J 6 bases short, with 11 bases between. CDR3 residues: CASSYGQHGEQYF. CDR3 bases: TGTGCCAGCAGTTACGGGCAGCATGGCGAGCAGTACTTC.

The chain uses TRBV5-5 and TRBJ2-7; D call uncertain. Trimming took 0 bases from V and 2 from J, leaving 9 bases between them. CDR3 size: 14 residues. CDR1 and CDR2 (germline): SGHKS, YYEKEE (reference sequence). DNA for the CDR3: TGTGCCAGCAGCTTGGGGGCAGGCCCCTACGAGCAGTACTTC. It specifies CASSLGAGPYEQYF.

This chain links TRBV7-9 with TRBJ2-5; TRBD1 aligns across 10 bases. Germline CDR1 is SEHNR and CDR2 is FQNEAQ (reference sequence). CDR3 length: 13 residues. V lost 5 bases, J lost 10 bases, and 7 bases stayed unmatched. CDR3: CASSRGTGVVQYF. CDR3 DNA: TGTGCCAGCAGCCGCGGGACAGGGGTAGTCCAGTACTTC.

The sample holds a few counts of this clone. The V call is TRBV6-5, the J call TRBJ1-1; D not resolved. This CDR3 has 13 amino acids. Germline CDR1 is MNHEY and CDR2 is SVGAGI. V lost 0 bases to trimming and J lost 1 base, with 3 bases between them. CDR3 sequence: CASSYSKNTEAFF. DNA of the CDR3: TGTGCCAGCAGTTACTCCAAGAACACTGAAGCTTTCTTT.

The chain is built from TRBV6-4 and TRBJ2-3; possible D gene TRBD2, 7 bases. Trimming removed 9 bases at V and 4 bases at J, with 17 bases between. The CDR3 has 14 residues. Germline assignment: CDR1 MRHNA and CDR2 SNTAGT. The CDR3 region has the DNA TGTGCCAGTTCTGGCGGGGGCTCTGCAGATACGCAGTATTTT. Protein: CASSGGGSADTQYF.

The chain uses TRBV19 and TRBJ1-1; TRBD1 matches at 7 bases. Trimming took 2 bases from V and 0 from J; bases not matched to a gene: 3. The CDR3 runs to 15 residues. The germline V gene has CDR1 LNHDA and CDR2 SQIVND (reference sequence). The CDR3 sequence: CASSIPGTVNTEAFF. As DNA, the CDR3 is TGTGCCAGTAGTATACCCGGGACAGTGAACACTGAAGCTTTCTTT. The full variable domain, completed using reference TRBV19 and TRBJ1-1, is DGGITQSPKYLFRKEGQNVTLSCEQNLNHDAMYWYRQDPGQGLRLIYYSQIVNDFQKGDIAEGYSVSREKKESFPLTVTSAQKNPTAFYLCASSIPGTVNTEAFFGQGTRLTVV.

CDR3 nucleotides: TGCGCCAGCAGCTTGGCCCAGGGACTGGAGCAGTACTTC. Protein: CASSLAQGLEQYF. The V call is TRBV5-1, the J call TRBJ2-7; D may be TRBD2 (6 bases). CDR3 length equals 13 residues. Trimming stripped 0 bases from V and 7 bases from J, with 11 bases between. Germline CDR1 SGHRS, CDR2 YFSETQ. Looking up the rest from reference TRBV5-1 and TRBJ2-7 gives the full variable domain: KAGVTQTPRYLIKTRGQQVTLSCSPISGHRSVSWYQQTPGQGLQFLFEYFSETQRNKGNFPGRFSGRQFSNSRSEMNVSTLELGDSALYLCASSLAQGLEQYFGPGTRLTVT.

There are a few counts of this clone. The chain carries TRBV30 and TRBJ2-5, with a possible D match to TRBD1 (6 bases). From germline, CDR1 is GTSNPN and CDR2 SVGIG (reference sequence). The CDR3 extends over 13 amino acids. V was clipped by 8 bases and J by 4 bases, with 17 bases between them. The CDR3 loop reads CALKGGFRETQYF. The CDR3 DNA follows: TGTGCCCTAAAAGGGGGTTTCCGAGAGACCCAGTACTTC.

The J gene is TRBJ2-7, the V gene TRBV14, with 7 bases that match TRBD2. Trimming cost V 4 bases and J 2 bases; bases outside gene matches: 5. CDR1 SGHDN and CDR2 FVKESK come from the germline V gene. There are 14 residues in the CDR3. The CDR3 DNA reads as TGTGCCAGCAGCCCCGGCGGGGGACCCTACGAGCAGTACTTC. Protein sequence: CASSPGGGPYEQYF.

Here the CDR3 reads CASSLGHRPPSSYNEQFF. DNA of the CDR3: TGTGCCAGCAGTCTCGGACATCGGCCACCTAGCTCCTACAATGAGCAGTTCTTC. The chain combines TRBV27 with TRBJ2-1, with D possibly matching TRBD1 (5 bases). The CDR3 is 18 amino acids. The germline V gene encodes CDR1 MNHEY and CDR2 SMNVEV (reference sequence). With 5 bases removed from V and 0 bases from J, the gap between germline ends came to 20 bases.

The chain is built from TRBV27 and TRBJ2-7; 7 positions match TRBD1. This CDR3 is built from 16 residues. V gave up 6 bases and J gave up 9 bases; unmatched junction bases: 20. Germline V gives CDR1 MNHEY, CDR2 SMNVEV (reference sequence). CDR3 protein: CASSPTPAKDRDGQYF. The CDR3 bases are TGTGCCAGCAGCCCGACCCCCGCAAAAGACAGGGATGGGCAGTACTTC.

The V gene is TRBV19, the J gene TRBJ1-5, with TRBD1 identical over 8 bases. Germline values: CDR1 LNHDA, CDR2 SQIVND (reference sequence). The V segment lost 0 bases and the J segment 12 bases; nucleotides outside the gene matches: 4. The CDR3 is 13 residues long. The CDR3 is CASSIEAGGGQHF. The CDR3 coding sequence is TGTGCCAGTAGTATAGAAGCAGGGGGCGGCCAGCATTTT.